This T cell receptor (beta chain) was captured by sequencing in a study of blood T cell repertoires in COVID-19 (dated by TCRdb to 2019 to 2021). In terms of the full investigation: Samples from collaborators originated in the United States, Italy and Spain and spanned both the acute and convalescent phases of COVID-19. The samples were drawn from the first 160 participants of the ongoing ImmuneRACE study and from 950 to 1,500 subjects provided by 6 global collaborators. The repertoires were released in a freely available public database intended as a resource for research on the immune response to SARS-CoV-2. A de-identified subject ID, COVID-19 status, age in years and sex were almost always included in the sample metadata. The dataset comprised deeply sampled blood TCRbeta repertoires from subjects exposed to, actively infected with, or recovered from COVID-19. Where available, HLA class I and class II types were taken from metadata supplied by the sample provider and were not determined by assay-based typing. The prospective study material was composed of cDNA or gDNA derived from T cells, B-cell-depleted T cells, or PBMCs. Paper-wide results and their limitations: The quantity of clinical and demographic metadata differed by source and by participant and was supplied without curation.

To note about this clone: The antigen it recognizes is unknown. No per-base quality is available; no much larger clone lies one base away.

The immunoSEQ Assay, a bias-controlled multiplex PCR, was used to amplify TCRbeta CDR3 regions from genomic DNA. For the original study's pipeline: The number of nucleated cells in each sample was estimated by amplification of reference gene primers within the assay. To quantify the absolute abundance of each unique TCRbeta CDR3 rearrangement, sequence reads were collapsed and filtered. For each sample, productive Simpson clonality was calculated as the square root of Simpson's diversity index across productive rearrangements. TCRdb took this table from immuneACCESS and kept in-frame rearrangements with V and J called. Such tables lack part of the clones; where checked against another copy, unresolved V genes explain under half of the gap, and the rest is unexplained. V and J calls plus clone size are reproduced from that table; the DNA served to infer D and trimming. The table for this sample lists about 140,000 clones; more than 80% of them were counted only once. The ten largest make up 8.8% of the sample.

The collaborating institutions used their own protocols to collect whole blood in K2EDTA tubes. For TCRbeta analysis, collaborators shipped samples as frozen whole blood, isolated PBMCs, or DNA extracted from either of those sample types. The CDR3 holds 15 amino acids from the cysteine to the phenylalanine. The sequence is cut down to CDR3 DNA, 45 bases in frame from base 1. Trimming accounts for 2 bases at V and 4 bases at J, while the number of junction bases matched to no gene is 6. The germline V gene provides CDR1 SGHAT and CDR2 FQNNGV. The sequencing sample was made of peripheral blood. Recombination connected TRBV11-2 to TRBJ2-5, with TRBD2 matching 8 junction bases. The TCR comes from a woman older than 75 in a cohort sampled during active or convalescent COVID-19. The nucleotide sequence is given as TGTGCCAGCAGCTTATGGGCGGGGGGCGCAGAGACCCAGTACTTC. Its product reads: CASSLWAGGAETQYF.